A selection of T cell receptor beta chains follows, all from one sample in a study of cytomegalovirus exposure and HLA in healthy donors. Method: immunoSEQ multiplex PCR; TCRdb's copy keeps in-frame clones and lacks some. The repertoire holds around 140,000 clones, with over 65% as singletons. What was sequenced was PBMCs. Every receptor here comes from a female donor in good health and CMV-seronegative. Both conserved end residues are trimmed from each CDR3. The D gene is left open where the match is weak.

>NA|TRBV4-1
ASSQVWQGETQY
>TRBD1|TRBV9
ASSPSQGAAGELF
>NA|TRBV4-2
ASSQDRATGNYGYT
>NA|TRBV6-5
ASSEGRTSEAF
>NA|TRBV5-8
ASSPGTHSGNTIY
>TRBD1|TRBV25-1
ASSEFGGTGFGYT
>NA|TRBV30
AWSDRNYGYT
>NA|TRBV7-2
ASSVLGGDRSSYEQY
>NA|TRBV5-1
ASSLGQAASYEQY
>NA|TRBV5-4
ASSFRSSGTSTDTQY
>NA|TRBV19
ASSMGLIYGYT
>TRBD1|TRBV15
ATSRKTGRDGNTIY
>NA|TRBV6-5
ASSYSTGLQTRYP
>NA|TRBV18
ASSSIRALLAYNYGYT
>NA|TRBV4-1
ASSQGRRAF
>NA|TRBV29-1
SVERLRGEAF
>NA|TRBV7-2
ASSRGLRGEQF
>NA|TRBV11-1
ASSLDRTVYEQY
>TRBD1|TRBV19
ASSPAGQMSEAF
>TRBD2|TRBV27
ASSAPGLAGAREQY
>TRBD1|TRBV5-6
ASSFSMDRGDTQY
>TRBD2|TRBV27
ASKPAAGGPGEQF
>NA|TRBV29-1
SVKGVGTEAF
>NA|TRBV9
ASSPTGWTQY
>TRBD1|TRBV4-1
ASSGGQGGLKNIQY
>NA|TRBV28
ASSLNIQY
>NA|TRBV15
ATSRDRRVEGNTIY
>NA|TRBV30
AWSVIGAGELF
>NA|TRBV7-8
ASSLADSYGYP
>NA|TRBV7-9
ASSSRMSVEQY
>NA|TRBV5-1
ASSLARYSYEQY
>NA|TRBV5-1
ASSLAGPGASNTEAF
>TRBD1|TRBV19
ASKPTGVNTGELF
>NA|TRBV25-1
ASSALRVGGYGYT
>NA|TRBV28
ASSHTQGNTEAF
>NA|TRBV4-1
ASRPGLGHEKLF
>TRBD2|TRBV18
ASSPERLAGYNEQF
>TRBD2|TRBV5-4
ASSLSVAGETQY
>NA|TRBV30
AWSVRRQAHGYT
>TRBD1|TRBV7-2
ASSSRQGDNEQF
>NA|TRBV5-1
ASSLGAGVTEAF
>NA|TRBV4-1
ASSPAGPTYNSPLH
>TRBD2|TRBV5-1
ASSLTAGGPSTSTDTQY
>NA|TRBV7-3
ASSLRRNSPLH
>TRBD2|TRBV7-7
ASSSGRGLGETQY
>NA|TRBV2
ASRAGQANYGYT